A selection of T cell receptor beta chains follows, all from one sample in a study of tissue T cells after allogeneic stem cell transplantation. Libraries were prepared by immunoSEQ multiplex PCR; TCRdb keeps only in-frame clonotypes and omits some of them. The sample lists 42,000 or so clones, roughly 92% occurring once. The specimen comprised blood, sampled before transplantation. The source is a woman aged 35 to 75 who later had graft-versus-host disease after an allogeneic stem cell transplant. CDR3s include the opening cysteine and the closing phenylalanine or tryptophan. A D gene is named only where the DNA matches it firmly. Clone size, where shown, is once, few, many, or a class for clones that have expanded.

TRBJ2-1	NA	TRBV27	NA	CASSSPRGTQYGQFF	TGTGCCAGCAGCTCTCCCAGAGGGACCCAGTATGGGCAGTTCTTC
TRBJ1-1	TRBD1	TRBV30	NA	CAWSVRDRGLVDTEAFF	TGTGCCTGGAGTGTACGGGACAGGGGATTAGTCGACACTGAAGCTTTCTTT
TRBJ2-7	TRBD1	TRBV18	NA	CASSPDRGHSYEQYF	TGTGCCAGCTCACCCGACAGGGGCCACTCCTACGAGCAGTACTTC
TRBJ2-3	NA	TRBV11-2	NA	CASSLVGSVVTDTQYF	TGTGCCAGCAGCTTAGTGGGTAGCGTAGTCACAGATACGCAGTATTTT
TRBJ2-5	TRBD1	TRBV5-5	NA	CASSSPGTGKETQYF	TGTGCCAGCAGCTCCCCCGGGACAGGGAAAGAGACCCAGTACTTC
TRBJ1-5	TRBD1	TRBV7-9	once	CASSFGQGDQPQHF	TGTGCCAGCAGCTTCGGACAGGGGGATCAGCCCCAGCATTTT
TRBJ2-2	NA	TRBV14	once	CASSQGGVVVAGELFF	TGTGCCAGCAGCCAAGGGGGAGTCGTTGTGGCCGGGGAGCTGTTTTTT
TRBJ2-7	TRBD1	TRBV7-9	NA	CASSPRTGGNEQYF	TGTGCCAGCAGCCCTCGGACAGGGGGTAACGAGCAGTACTTC
TRBJ2-3	TRBD2	TRBV6-8	NA	CASSYSSLGRGLAGVIADTQYF	TGTGCCAGCAGTTACTCGAGCTTGGGGCGGGGGCTAGCGGGAGTCATAGCAGATACGCAGTATTTT
TRBJ1-1	NA	TRBV24-1	few	CATRGGAIGGPTEAFF	TGTGCCACCAGAGGAGGGGCTATCGGGGGCCCCACTGAAGCTTTCTTT
TRBJ2-1	NA	TRBV20-1	NA	CSASYAGSYNEQFF	TGCAGTGCTAGTTACGCGGGAAGCTACAATGAGCAGTTCTTC
TRBJ2-7	TRBD2	TRBV29-1	NA	CSVEGGGLAIHEQYF	TGCAGCGTTGAAGGTGGGGGACTAGCGATCCACGAGCAGTACTTC
TRBJ1-1	NA	TRBV19	NA	CASSIGGRLMNTEAFF	TGTGCCAGTAGTATAGGGGGGAGACTAATGAACACTGAAGCTTTCTTT
TRBJ2-1	TRBD2	TRBV6-5	NA	CASSYRAGASSEQFF	TGTGCCAGCAGTTACCGGGCGGGAGCTTCGAGTGAGCAGTTCTTC
TRBJ2-7	NA	TRBV10-3	NA	CAIGGTGSTYEQYF	TGTGCCATCGGAGGAACAGGATCCACCTACGAGCAGTACTTC
TRBJ2-5	NA	TRBV10-1	NA	CASSERRGETQYF	TGCGCCAGCAGTGAGAGGCGAGGAGAGACCCAGTACTTC
TRBJ1-1	TRBD1	TRBV6-6	NA	CASSYLWTGEDTEAFF	TGTGCCAGCAGTTACTTGTGGACAGGGGAGGACACTGAAGCTTTCTTT
TRBJ1-1	NA	TRBV19	NA	CASSIPQQGNTEAFF	TGTGCCAGTAGTATTCCCCAACAGGGGAACACTGAAGCTTTCTTT
TRBJ1-1	TRBD1	TRBV19	NA	CASSTNRDRVGTEAFF	TGTGCCAGTAGTACCAATCGGGACAGGGTGGGCACTGAAGCTTTCTTT
TRBJ2-7	NA	TRBV19	NA	CASSMLGEASEQYF	TGTGCCAGTAGTATGTTGGGCGAGGCGTCCGAGCAGTACTTC
TRBJ1-5	NA	TRBV6-5	NA	CASSSRVNNQPQHF	TGTGCCAGCAGTTCCAGGGTTAACAATCAGCCCCAGCATTTT
TRBJ2-1	TRBD2	TRBV28	NA	CASSPTSGNYNEQFF	TGTGCCAGCAGCCCCACTAGCGGGAACTACAATGAGCAGTTCTTC
TRBJ2-1	TRBD2	TRBV7-2	NA	CASSFRRLAGGYNEQFF	TGTGCCAGCAGCTTCCGCAGACTAGCGGGAGGGTACAATGAGCAGTTCTTC
TRBJ1-6	TRBD1	TRBV4-2	NA	CASSQSPGGQNSPLHF	TGTGCCAGCAGCCAATCTCCAGGGGGCCAAAATTCACCCCTCCACTTT
TRBJ2-1	NA	TRBV4-3	NA	CASSQSPGSEAYNEQFF	TGCGCCAGCAGCCAATCCCCGGGGTCCGAAGCCTACAATGAGCAGTTCTTC
TRBJ1-3	NA	TRBV5-1	NA	CASSFSDSGNTIYF	TGCGCCAGCAGCTTTTCCGACTCTGGAAACACCATATATTTT
TRBJ1-2	NA	TRBV5-8	NA	CASSTNYGYTF	TGTGCCAGCAGCACGAACTATGGCTACACCTTC
TRBJ1-5	NA	TRBV28	NA	CASSRPGYQPQHF	TGTGCCAGCAGCCGACCAGGGTATCAGCCCCAGCATTTT